The clone carrying this T cell receptor beta chain has more than one count but fewer than ten. Antigen unknown. Multiplex PCR with BIOMED2 TRB-A/B primer pools amplified TRB rearrangements. Using its own MiXCR run on the multiplex PCR reads, TCRdb lists one record per CDR3 protein. The table has fewer than 4,500 distinct CDR3 sequences, about 24% seen once. The source of the sample is a study of T and B cells in COVID-19 patients. Study-level results: Sorted SARS-CoV-2-responsive or tetramer+ T cells and CD4+, regulatory and CD8+ subsets were not yet sequenced. Patients with COVID-19 reportedly showed strongly skewed T cell receptor beta variable and joining gene usage.

From blood, about 240-550 ng of genomic DNA served as TRB template. The J segment lost 2 bases and the V segment lost 1 base, leaving 8 bases of the junction unmatched. The CDR3 length is 16 residues. Germline CDR1 reads DFQATT; CDR2 reads SNEGSKA (reference sequence). This sequence joins TRBV20-1 and TRBJ2-5; TRBD2 matches 9 bases. Sequencing input: blood. The TCR sequence derives from a human donor with active COVID-19. The CDR3 coding sequence is TGCAGTGCTAGAGTTAGCGGGGGTTGGGGGCAAGAGACCCAGTACTTC. Protein product: CSARVSGGWGQETQYF.